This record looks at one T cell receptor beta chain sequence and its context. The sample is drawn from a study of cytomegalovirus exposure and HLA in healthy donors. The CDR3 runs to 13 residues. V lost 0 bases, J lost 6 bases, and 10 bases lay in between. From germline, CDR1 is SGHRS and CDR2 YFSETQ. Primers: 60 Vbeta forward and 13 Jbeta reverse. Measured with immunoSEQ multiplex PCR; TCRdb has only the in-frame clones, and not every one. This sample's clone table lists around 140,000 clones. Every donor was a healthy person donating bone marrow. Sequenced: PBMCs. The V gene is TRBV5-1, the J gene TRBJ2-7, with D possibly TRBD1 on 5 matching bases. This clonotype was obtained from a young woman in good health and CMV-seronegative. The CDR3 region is CASSLEQVSEQYF. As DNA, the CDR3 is TGCGCCAGCAGCTTGGAACAGGTCAGCGAGCAGTACTTC.